The 18 T cell receptor beta chains in this list originate from one sample, sequenced in a study of circulating and synovial CD4+ cells in juvenile arthritis. TCRdb's copy holds only in-frame clones and misses some; the assay was immunoSEQ multiplex PCR. The table records around 32,000 clones, 93% of them present only once. Sequenced input: CD4+ T cells from blood. The receptor source for this set is a human donor with juvenile idiopathic arthritis.

This clone has just one count. The chain couples TRBV12-5 to TRBJ1-2; perhaps TRBD1 as D (6 bases). Trimming took off 2 bases at V and 8 bases at J, with 15 bases between the two ends. This CDR3 is 14 amino acids long. Germline V gives CDR1 LGHNT, CDR2 FRNRAP. This chain's CDR3 is CASGLPGQKGGYTF. CDR3 bases: TGTGCTAGTGGTTTGCCAGGACAGAAAGGCGGCTACACCTTC. Filled out from reference TRBV12-5 and TRBJ1-2, the complete variable domain reads DARVTQTPRHKVTEMGQEVTMRCQPILGHNTVFWYRQTMMQGLELLAYFRNRAPLDDSGMPKDRFSAEMPDATLATLKIQPSEPRDSAVYFCASGLPGQKGGYTFGSGTRLTVV.

The genes are TRBV19 and TRBJ1-5; D ambiguous. The V end lost 3 bases, the J end lost 6 bases, and 9 bases lay between the germline ends. Germline CDR1 and CDR2: LNHDA and SQIVND (reference sequence). CDR3 length: 13 amino acids. CDR3 nucleotides: TGTGCCAGTAGTATGGGAGTCGGTCAGCCCCAGCATTTT. Translating gives CASSMGVGQPQHF.

The genes are TRBV6-5 and TRBJ1-5; D possibly corresponds to TRBD1 (5 bases). Germline CDR1 and CDR2: MNHEY and SVGAGI. The CDR3 has 15 amino acids. Trimming pared 6 bases from V and 3 bases from J, leaving 15 bases between. CDR3 coding DNA: TGTGCCAGCAGCCGAACGGGGGGAATCAATCAGCCCCAGCATTTT. The encoded protein is CASSRTGGINQPQHF.

This sequence joins TRBV7-2 and TRBJ2-3; 9 bases fit TRBD1. Germline CDR1 is SGHTA and CDR2 is FQGNSA. V trimming: 1 base; J trimming: 4 bases; junction bases outside the gene matches: 3. This CDR3 has 15 residues. CDR3 sequence: CASSLGDRDADTQYF. The CDR3 bases are TGTGCCAGCAGCTTAGGGGACAGGGACGCAGATACGCAGTATTTT.

The V gene is TRBV28, the J gene TRBJ2-3; no firm D call. Trimming shortened V by 4 bases and J by 10 bases, and 18 bases separated the two germline ends. The CDR3 is 14 residues long. The germline CDR1 and CDR2 sequences are MDHEN and SYDVKM. CDR3 region: CASSSEANLVSQYF. CDR3 bases: TGTGCCAGCAGTTCCGAGGCAAACCTGGTGTCGCAGTATTTT.

V gene TRBV9 combines with J gene TRBJ2-3; possible D gene TRBD2, 5 bases. The CDR3 runs 20 residues. The germline V gene has CDR1 SGDLS and CDR2 YYNGEE. V was shortened by 6 bases and J by 2 bases, with 31 bases between the two germline ends. CDR3 sequence: CASNPDPAPSSGRATDTQYF. In DNA form, the CDR3 reads TGTGCCAGCAACCCCGACCCTGCCCCCTCAAGCGGAAGAGCCACAGATACGCAGTATTTT. Combining the CDR3 with reference TRBV9 and TRBJ2-3 gives the whole variable domain DSGVTQTPKHLITATGQRVTLRCSPRSGDLSVYWYQQSLDQGLQFLIQYYNGEERAKGNILERFSAQQFPDLHSELNLSSLELGDSALYFCASNPDPAPSSGRATDTQYFGPGTRLTVL.

This clone was detected only once. The chain carries TRBV30 and TRBJ1-5; possibly TRBD1 for D (5 bases). The CDR3 has 11 residues. Trimming took 1 base from V and 12 from J, leaving 10 bases between them. From germline, CDR1 is GTSNPN and CDR2 SVGIG (reference sequence). The CDR3 region is CAWSEQESQHF. CDR3 nucleotide sequence: TGTGCCTGGAGTGAACAGGAAAGCCAGCATTTT.

The genes are TRBV6-5 and TRBJ1-2; no clear D gene. Germline assignment: CDR1 MNHEY and CDR2 SVGAGI. V lost 0 bases, J lost 8 bases, and 10 bases lay in between. This CDR3 region has 13 residues. CDR3 DNA: TGTGCCAGCAGTTACTCCTCCCCACGGGGCTACACCTTC. Its protein product is CASSYSSPRGYTF.

The chain recombines TRBV5-4 with TRBJ2-2; TRBD2 matches 8 bases. The germline CDR1 and CDR2 sequences are SGHNT and YYREEE (reference sequence). The trim removed 1 base at V and 5 bases at J, leaving 10 bases unmatched. The length of the CDR3 is 17 residues. The CDR3 nucleotides read TGTGCCAGCAGCTTGATTAGGGCGGGAGGATATACCGGGGAGCTGTTTTTT. Protein sequence: CASSLIRAGGYTGELFF.

The chain is built from TRBV30 and TRBJ1-2; D unclear. V was trimmed by 3 bases and J by 5 bases, leaving 7 bases between them. Looked up from germline, CDR1 is GTSNPN and CDR2 is SVGIG (reference sequence). The CDR3 length is 11 residues. This chain's CDR3 is CAWSGLYGYTF. CDR3 in DNA: TGTGCCTGGAGCGGTTTGTATGGCTACACCTTC.

The rearrangement joins TRBV28 to TRBJ1-2, with TRBD1 identical over 9 bases. V shed 6 bases and J 12 bases; nucleotides not matched to a gene: 11. Looked up from germline, CDR1 is MDHEN and CDR2 is SYDVKM. The CDR3 is made up of 13 amino acids. The CDR3 DNA follows: TGTGCCAGCAGAACGGGACAGGGTTTAGGCCACACCTTC. Its protein product is CASRTGQGLGHTF.

V and J are TRBV28 and TRBJ2-7; TRBD1 matches at 8 bases. Germline V CDR1 and CDR2: MDHEN, SYDVKM. J gave up 3 bases and V 4 bases, and 8 bases lay outside the gene matches. The CDR3 is 15 amino acids. CDR3 protein: CASSSSAGQGYEQYF. The CDR3 DNA is TGTGCCAGCAGTTCGTCCGCCGGACAGGGCTACGAGCAGTACTTC.

J is TRBJ1-3 and V is TRBV9, with no clear D. CDR1 and CDR2 from the germline V gene are SGDLS and YYNGEE. Trimming cost V 0 bases and J 4 bases, with 5 bases left between them. The CDR3 totals 13 residues. In DNA, the CDR3 is TGTGCCAGCAGCGTAGACATCGGAAACACCATATATTTT. Its translation is CASSVDIGNTIYF.

This chain links TRBV18 with TRBJ2-7, with 10 positions matching TRBD1. CDR1 is KGHSH, CDR2 LQKENI, per germline. The CDR3 covers 14 residues. V lost 3 bases, J lost 7 bases, and 6 bases stayed unmatched. The CDR3: CASSPGTGVWEQYF. DNA of the CDR3: TGTGCCAGCTCACCCGGGACAGGGGTTTGGGAGCAGTACTTC.

The count of this clone is one. J is TRBJ2-1 and V is TRBV20-1; D gene uncertain. Germline V CDR1 and CDR2: DFQATT, SNEGSKA (reference sequence). This CDR3 has 9 residues. Trimming left V 8 bases short and J 4 bases short, with 3 bases between. CDR3 amino acids: CSPYNEQFF. The CDR3 region has the DNA TGCAGTCCGTACAATGAGCAGTTCTTC.

V and J are TRBV27 and TRBJ1-2; TRBD1 is a possible D gene (5 bases). CDR1 is MNHEY and CDR2 is SMNVEV in the germline V gene (reference sequence). The CDR3 loop spans 15 amino acids. Trimming pared 1 base from V and 6 bases from J, leaving 15 bases between. CDR3 bases: TGTGCCAGCAGTTTATATTGGGGGGAGGGGAATGGCTACACCTTC. Its protein is CASSLYWGEGNGYTF.

The J gene is TRBJ1-5, the V gene TRBV28, with a tentative D call TRBD1 (6 bases). CDR1 is MDHEN, CDR2 SYDVKM, per germline. CDR3 length: 16 residues. V dropped 6 bases and J dropped 1 base, with 16 bases sitting between them. Here the CDR3 reads CASSRPLDSSNQPQHF. CDR3 nucleotide sequence: TGTGCCAGCAGCCGTCCCCTGGACAGCAGCAATCAGCCCCAGCATTTT.

This chain uses TRBV5-1 with TRBJ1-2; 10 nucleotides match TRBD1. CDR3 length: 14 amino acids. V lost 4 bases to trimming and J lost 8 bases; unmatched junction nucleotides: 8. In germline, CDR1 is SGHRS, CDR2 YFSETQ. The CDR3 nucleotides read TGCGCCAGCAGCCTACCCGGGACAGGGGAAGGCTACACCTTC. Protein sequence: CASSLPGTGEGYTF.